The rows below give T cell receptor beta chains drawn from one sample of a study of identical twins. MiXCR, applied by TCRdb to the 5' RACE reads, yields one record per CDR3 protein. This table has just over 500,000 distinct CDR3 sequences, around 20% appearing once. These data also formed part of another study, on T cells expressing NK-cell markers.

The sequencing sample was made of CD4+ T cells sorted from blood. Receptor source: a young woman in good health. CDR3s include the opening cysteine and the closing phenylalanine or tryptophan. The order of the fields is J gene, D gene, clone size, V gene, CDR3 DNA, CDR3 protein. The D gene is left open where the match is weak. Some rows mark clone size as missing; the rest say once, few, many or name a class of expanded clone.

j_gene: TRBJ2-5; d_gene: .; abundance: few; v_gene: TRBV9; CDR3nt: TGTGCCAGCAGCTGGGACGACACACAAGAGACCCAGTACTTC; CDR3aa: CASSWDDTQETQYF
j_gene: TRBJ1-2; d_gene: .; abundance: many; v_gene: TRBV6-5; CDR3nt: TGTGCCAGCAGTTACTCGATTTCCATGGGCTCTTTTAACTATGGCTACACCTTC; CDR3aa: CASSYSISMGSFNYGYTF
j_gene: TRBJ1-4; d_gene: .; abundance: .; v_gene: TRBV20-1; CDR3nt: TGCAGTGCTAGGAAAGGGGTTAATGAAAAACTGTTTTTT; CDR3aa: CSARKGVNEKLFF
j_gene: TRBJ2-3; d_gene: TRBD2; abundance: once; v_gene: TRBV2; CDR3nt: TGTGCCAGCAGTGAATCGACGGGGGGAGTAGATACGCAGTATTTT; CDR3aa: CASSESTGGVDTQYF
j_gene: TRBJ2-7; d_gene: .; abundance: .; v_gene: TRBV15; CDR3nt: TGTGCCACCAGCAGAGTCAGAGGGGGGAACGAGCAGTACTTC; CDR3aa: CATSRVRGGNEQYF
j_gene: TRBJ1-1; d_gene: .; abundance: .; v_gene: TRBV27; CDR3nt: TGTGCCAGCAGTTTATCGCTCGGGACAGAAGCTTTCTTT; CDR3aa: CASSLSLGTEAFF
j_gene: TRBJ2-2; d_gene: TRBD1; abundance: few; v_gene: TRBV7-6; CDR3nt: TGTGCCAGCAGTCCCCAGGGACAGGGGGACACCGGGGAGCTGTTTTTT; CDR3aa: CASSPQGQGDTGELFF
j_gene: TRBJ1-2; d_gene: .; abundance: many; v_gene: TRBV12-3/TRBV12-4; CDR3nt: TGTGCCAGCAGCTGGGATGCCTATGGCTACACCTTC; CDR3aa: CASSWDAYGYTF
j_gene: TRBJ1-2; d_gene: TRBD1; abundance: few; v_gene: TRBV15; CDR3nt: TGTGCCACCAGCAGGGACAGGGGGTATGGCTACACCTTC; CDR3aa: CATSRDRGYGYTF
j_gene: TRBJ1-4; d_gene: TRBD1; abundance: .; v_gene: TRBV7-9; CDR3nt: TGTGCCAGCAGCACTACAGGGGCCCTCGAGGAAAAACTGTTTTTT; CDR3aa: CASSTTGALEEKLFF
j_gene: TRBJ2-3; d_gene: TRBD2; abundance: .; v_gene: TRBV5-1; CDR3nt: TGCGCCAGCAGCTCCGGACTAGCGGCATCAGATACGCAGTATTTT; CDR3aa: CASSSGLAASDTQYF
j_gene: TRBJ1-6; d_gene: TRBD1; abundance: few; v_gene: TRBV5-1; CDR3nt: TGCGCCAGCAGCCTGGGACAGCGATATAATTCACCCCTCCACTTT; CDR3aa: CASSLGQRYNSPLHF
j_gene: TRBJ2-1; d_gene: .; abundance: .; v_gene: TRBV6-2/TRBV6-3; CDR3nt: TGTGCCAGCAGTTACATGGGCGATGAGCAGTTCTTC; CDR3aa: CASSYMGDEQFF
j_gene: TRBJ2-7; d_gene: TRBD2; abundance: .; v_gene: TRBV5-1; CDR3nt: TGCGCCAGCAGGGGACTAGTGCTAACCTACGAGCAGTACTTC; CDR3aa: CASRGLVLTYEQYF
j_gene: TRBJ2-1; d_gene: TRBD2; abundance: .; v_gene: TRBV2; CDR3nt: TGTGCCAGCCTAGCGGGGAGCTCCTACAATGAGCAGTTCTTC; CDR3aa: CASLAGSSYNEQFF
j_gene: TRBJ2-4; d_gene: .; abundance: few; v_gene: TRBV6-1; CDR3nt: TGTGCCAGCAGCCAAAGAGGCAAAAACATTCAGTACTTC; CDR3aa: CASSQRGKNIQYF
j_gene: TRBJ2-1; d_gene: .; abundance: few; v_gene: TRBV12-3/TRBV12-4; CDR3nt: TGTGCCAGCAGTTTTGGAGCAGAGCAGTTCTTC; CDR3aa: CASSFGAEQFF
j_gene: TRBJ2-1; d_gene: TRBD2; abundance: .; v_gene: TRBV3-1; CDR3nt: TGTGCCAGCAGCGACGTAGCGGGGGGGCATGGTGAGCAGTTCTTC; CDR3aa: CASSDVAGGHGEQFF
j_gene: TRBJ2-7; d_gene: TRBD1; abundance: many; v_gene: TRBV5-1; CDR3nt: TGCGCCAGCAGCTTAGGGACAGTTGGACTCCTAACCTACGAGCAGTACTTC; CDR3aa: CASSLGTVGLLTYEQYF
j_gene: TRBJ2-7; d_gene: .; abundance: few; v_gene: TRBV30; CDR3nt: TGTGCCTGGAGTCAGAGTCGGAATTACGAGCAGTACTTC; CDR3aa: CAWSQSRNYEQYF
j_gene: TRBJ2-7; d_gene: .; abundance: .; v_gene: TRBV20-1; CDR3nt: TGCAGTGCTCAAGGGCCGTTGAGCTCCTACGAGCAGTACTTC; CDR3aa: CSAQGPLSSYEQYF
j_gene: TRBJ2-6; d_gene: TRBD1; abundance: .; v_gene: TRBV20-1; CDR3nt: TGCAGTGCTGGGAAGACAGGGGTCTTTGCTGGGGCCAACGTCCTGACTTTC; CDR3aa: CSAGKTGVFAGANVLTF
j_gene: TRBJ2-3; d_gene: TRBD1; abundance: few; v_gene: TRBV2; CDR3nt: TGTGCCAGCAGTAAGACAGGGAGCACAGATACGCAGTATTTT; CDR3aa: CASSKTGSTDTQYF
j_gene: TRBJ2-6; d_gene: TRBD2; abundance: .; v_gene: TRBV7-2; CDR3nt: TGTGCCAGCAGCTTAGCAGCGGGAGGTGCCTCTGGGGCCAACGTCCTGACTTTC; CDR3aa: CASSLAAGGASGANVLTF
j_gene: TRBJ2-5; d_gene: .; abundance: .; v_gene: TRBV6-2/TRBV6-3; CDR3nt: TGTGCCAGCAGTTACTTGCCCAGGGAGACCCAGTACTTC; CDR3aa: CASSYLPRETQYF
j_gene: TRBJ1-1; d_gene: TRBD1; abundance: .; v_gene: TRBV5-1; CDR3nt: TGCGCCAGCAGCTTGGGGGCCGGACAGGGCAACACTGAAGCTTTCTTT; CDR3aa: CASSLGAGQGNTEAFF
j_gene: TRBJ2-7; d_gene: TRBD2; abundance: few; v_gene: TRBV20-1; CDR3nt: TGCAGTGCTAGAGGGACCTTACTAGCGGGGAGCTACGAGCAGTACTTC; CDR3aa: CSARGTLLAGSYEQYF
j_gene: TRBJ1-2; d_gene: .; abundance: few; v_gene: TRBV6-5; CDR3nt: TGTGCCAGCAGTTACTCGACGGTAACTAACTATGGCTACACCTTC; CDR3aa: CASSYSTVTNYGYTF
j_gene: TRBJ1-5; d_gene: TRBD1; abundance: few; v_gene: TRBV10-3; CDR3nt: TGTGCCATCAGTGAGTCAGGGACAGTCGCTCAGCCCCAGCATTTT; CDR3aa: CAISESGTVAQPQHF
j_gene: TRBJ2-5; d_gene: TRBD2; abundance: once; v_gene: TRBV20-1; CDR3nt: TGCAGTGCTAGGGCCGGGGCGGGAGGGCGAGAGACCCAGTACTTC; CDR3aa: CSARAGAGGRETQYF
j_gene: TRBJ1-4; d_gene: .; abundance: .; v_gene: TRBV25-1; CDR3nt: TGTGCCAGCAAGGGGCCCGACGACGGGGGGCCTGAAAAACTGTTTTTT; CDR3aa: CASKGPDDGGPEKLFF
j_gene: TRBJ1-6; d_gene: .; abundance: .; v_gene: TRBV7-6; CDR3nt: TGTGCCAGCCAAGAGGCCGACAGGCCTAATTCACCCCTCCACTTT; CDR3aa: CASQEADRPNSPLHF
j_gene: TRBJ2-4; d_gene: TRBD2; abundance: .; v_gene: TRBV20-1; CDR3nt: TGCAGTGCTAGTTGGGCTAGCGGGGGGAGGATAGAAAACATTCAGTACTTC; CDR3aa: CSASWASGGRIENIQYF